This T cell receptor beta chain was sequenced during a study of T cell responses to AZD1222 COVID-19 vaccine. General observations from the study: Two AZD1222 doses significantly raised spike-specific TCR breadth and depth over controls.

Trimming removed 2 bases from V and 5 bases from J; junction bases left unmatched: 6. From germline, CDR1 is KGHSH and CDR2 LQKENI. The CDR3 runs 17 residues. Sequencing was performed with immunoSEQ multiplex PCR; in TCRdb, only in-frame clones are kept and a portion is missing. The sample contains 140,000 to 150,000 clones, roughly 90% of which appear only once. As for this clone: The antigen is not known.

V is TRBV18 and J is TRBJ2-5, with 15 bases fitting TRBD2. This receptor was obtained from an adult in good health. This specimen was peripheral blood, taken on day 0 of AZD1222 vaccination. DNA of the CDR3: TGTGCCAGCTCACCAGCCGGACTAGCGGGAGGGAAGGAGACCCAGTACTTC. It is translated as CASSPAGLAGGKETQYF.